The 6 T cell receptor beta chains below all came from one sample that was sequenced in a study of blood T cell repertoires in COVID-19. The data were produced by immunoSEQ multiplex PCR, yet TCRdb's version contains in-frame clones alone and is incomplete. This table holds some 74,000 clones, approximately 87% found once. The sample consisted of peripheral blood. The receptors originated from a woman older than 75 with acute or convalescent COVID-19.

The chain joins TRBV12-3 or TRBV12-4 to TRBJ2-5, with D hard to call. V was clipped by 2 bases and J by 4 bases, with 8 bases between them. The CDR3 runs to 13 residues. The CDR3 spells CASSLRSSETQYF. The CDR3 DNA is TGTGCCAGCAGTTTACGGAGTTCAGAGACCCAGTACTTC.

This rearrangement joins TRBV15 to TRBJ2-1; TRBD2 matches 10 bases. Germline assignment: CDR1 LNHNV and CDR2 YYDKDF (reference sequence). This CDR3 has 17 residues. V was pared by 2 bases and J by 3 bases, with 7 bases of the junction left unmatched. CDR3 sequence: CATSRSAGTSVYNEQFF. The DNA of the CDR3 is TGTGCCACCAGCAGATCGGCCGGGACTAGCGTCTACAATGAGCAGTTCTTC.

The chain recombines TRBV27 with TRBJ1-2, with a weak D call TRBD1 (5 bases). Trimming took off 3 bases at V and 5 bases at J, with 16 bases between the two ends. CDR1 is MNHEY and CDR2 is SMNVEV in the germline V gene (reference sequence). The CDR3 extends over 15 amino acids. CDR3 amino acids: CASSLWAGKEYGYTF. CDR3 nucleotides: TGTGCCAGCAGTTTGTGGGCAGGGAAGGAGTATGGCTACACCTTC.

This rearrangement joins TRBV10-3 to TRBJ2-3; 10 positions match TRBD2. The V and J ends lost 0 bases and 4 bases, in that order; junction bases with no gene match: 10. Germline CDR1 and CDR2: ENHRY and SYGVKD. The CDR3 covers 18 residues. The CDR3 is CAISESSGAGGPADTQYF. The DNA for the CDR3 is TGTGCCATCAGTGAGTCCTCAGGAGCGGGAGGGCCCGCAGATACGCAGTATTTT.

The J gene is TRBJ1-4, the V gene TRBV15, with a possible D match to TRBD1 (5 bases). The CDR3 runs to 18 residues. In germline, CDR1 is LNHNV, CDR2 YYDKDF (reference sequence). The V gene lost 0 bases and the J gene lost 3 bases, with 17 bases spanning the gap. Here the CDR3 DNA reads TGTGCCACCAGCAGAGATGGGATCGGAGACAGAGCTAATGAAAAACTGTTTTTT. It codes for CATSRDGIGDRANEKLFF.

The chain employs TRBV5-4 and TRBJ2-2, with TRBD1 as a possible D gene (6 bases). Germline V gene lookup returns CDR1 SGHNT and CDR2 YYREEE (reference sequence). Deletions cut 3 bases from V and 6 bases from J, with 6 bases between. This CDR3 contains 12 residues. The CDR3: CASSWGPGELFF. In DNA form, the CDR3 reads TGTGCCAGCAGCTGGGGGCCCGGGGAGCTGTTTTTT. The whole variable domain, remainder taken from reference TRBV5-4 and TRBJ2-2, is ETGVTQSPTHLIKTRGQQVTLRCSSQSGHNTVSWYQQALGQGPQFIFQYYREEENGRGNFPPRFSGLQFPNYSSELNVNALELDDSALYLCASSWGPGELFFGEGSRLTVL.